One T cell receptor beta chain is described in this entry. Its antigen is undetermined. This sample was taken from a study of cytomegalovirus exposure and HLA in healthy donors. Study-wide results and caveats: Most subjects had HLA-A and HLA-B alleles reportedly predicted accurately by TCR beta sequences.

The PCR ran on 60 Vbeta and 13 Jbeta primers. Sequencing used immunoSEQ multiplex PCR; TCRdb keeps in-frame clones, though not all of them. The table lists approximately 180,000 clones, 60% to 85% of them singletons. V dropped 0 bases and J dropped 6; count of bases not matched to a gene: 10. The CDR3 length is 16 residues. Germline V gives CDR1 PRHDT, CDR2 FYEKMQ (reference sequence). This TCR was recovered from a male donor in good health and CMV-seronegative. Sequenced: PBMCs. The chain links TRBV13 to TRBJ1-2; 7 positions agree with TRBD1. The CDR3 protein is CASSLGSAGGWNGYTF. In DNA, the CDR3 is TGTGCCAGCAGCTTAGGGTCGGCAGGGGGATGGAATGGCTACACCTTC.